Shown below are 13 T cell receptor beta chains from a single sample sequenced in a study of T cells in Graves' hyperthyroidism and ophthalmopathy. It was RNA transcripts that yielded the amplified TCR beta CDR3 regions. The HTBI primer set drove a first-round RT-PCR of the TCR CDR3. TCRdb passed the multiplex PCR reads through MiXCR, listing each CDR3 protein once. The table shows a few hundred thousand distinct CDR3 sequences, with roughly 14% occurring only once. The sample consisted of blood. These receptors all stem from a woman aged 18-29 years with Graves' hyperthyroidism.

This clonotype was counted at least ten times. The rearrangement links TRBV3-1 to TRBJ2-5, with 12 bases fitting TRBD2. Germline CDR1 is LGHDT and CDR2 is YNNKEL (reference sequence). V shed 4 bases and J 1 base; nucleotides not matched to a gene: 4. The CDR3 loop spans 16 amino acids. The CDR3: CASSRRTSGAQETQYF. In nucleotides, the CDR3 is TGTGCCAGCAGCCGTCGGACTAGCGGGGCCCAAGAGACCCAGTACTTC.

The rearrangement uses TRBV12-3 or TRBV12-4 and TRBJ2-5; tentatively, D is TRBD1 or TRBD2 (7 bases each). The V and J ends lost 2 bases and 3 bases respectively, with 10 bases between them. The CDR3 runs 14 residues. The CDR3 nucleotides are TGTGCCAGCAGTTTATCAGGGGGGGAAGAGACCCAGTACTTC. It specifies CASSLSGGEETQYF.

The chain is built from TRBV7-6 and TRBJ1-2; a weak D match, TRBD1 (6 bases). This CDR3 has 13 residues. V was pared by 5 bases and J by 6 bases, with 13 bases between. Germline V lookup: CDR1 SGHVS, CDR2 FNYEAQ. CDR3 nucleotide sequence: TGTGCCAGCAGCGAACAGGGAAGCGATGGCTACACCTTC. This sequence encodes CASSEQGSDGYTF.

This clonotype was counted at least ten times. The chain recombines TRBV11-3 with TRBJ2-7; D call uncertain. This CDR3 comprises 14 residues. V lost 3 bases and J 2 bases, leaving 11 bases between the germline ends. Germline assignment: CDR1 SGHNT and CDR2 YENEEA. The CDR3 DNA sequence: TGTGCCAGCAGCTTCTCCGGACGTACCTACGAGCAGTACTTC. Amino acid sequence: CASSFSGRTYEQYF.

This clonotype came up a few times. The gene calls are TRBV9 and TRBJ2-5; D is undetermined. The CDR3 is 13 residues long. Deletions cut 0 bases from V and 3 bases from J, with 6 bases between. Germline lookup yields CDR1 SGDLS and CDR2 YYNGEE. The CDR3 DNA reads TGTGCCAGCAGCGTAGTTCCGAAAGAGACCCAGTACTTC. This sequence encodes CASSVVPKETQYF. Using reference TRBV9 and TRBJ2-5 for the parts outside the CDR3, the full variable domain is DSGVTQTPKHLITATGQRVTLRCSPRSGDLSVYWYQQSLDQGLQFLIQYYNGEERAKGNILERFSAQQFPDLHSELNLSSLELGDSALYFCASSVVPKETQYFGPGTRLLVL.

In this sample, this clonotype turned up a few times. The chain employs TRBV28 and TRBJ1-2, with D possibly matching TRBD1 (6 bases). V lost 8 bases and J 8 bases, leaving 21 bases between the germline ends. Germline lookup yields CDR1 MDHEN and CDR2 SYDVKM. This CDR3 region has 14 residues. CDR3 loop: CASHGAGEWGGYTF. CDR3 coding DNA: TGTGCCAGCCATGGGGCAGGGGAATGGGGCGGCTACACCTTC.

The chain employs TRBV29-1 and TRBJ2-7; D gene ambiguous. V was clipped by 3 bases and J by 1 base, with 10 bases between them. Germline-derived CDR1 and CDR2 are SQVTM and ANQGSEA. This CDR3 is built from 13 residues. The DNA for the CDR3 is TGCAGCGTTGAGGCGGCAGAGTCCTACGAGCAGTACTTC. Amino acid sequence: CSVEAAESYEQYF.

This clonotype has a count of ten or more. The chain carries TRBV20-1 and TRBJ1-4, with D hard to call. Germline CDR1 and CDR2: DFQATT and SNEGSKA (reference sequence). Trimming took off 6 bases at V and 0 bases at J, with 11 bases between the two ends. The CDR3 runs 14 residues. The CDR3: CSAPGHATNEKLFF. In DNA, the CDR3 is TGCAGTGCCCCCGGGCATGCAACTAATGAAAAACTGTTTTTT.

This chain links TRBV4-2 with TRBJ1-3; D remains ambiguous. CDR3 length: 14 residues. Germline V gives CDR1 LGHNA, CDR2 YNFKEQ. Trimming removed 1 base from V and 4 bases from J, with 8 bases in between. CDR3 amino acids: CASSQGGYGNTIYF. The CDR3 coding sequence is TGTGCCAGCAGCCAAGGAGGTTACGGAAACACCATATATTTT.

This clonotype was found many times. The chain recombines TRBV4-1 with TRBJ1-5, with 9 bases identical to TRBD1. The length of the CDR3 is 16 residues. Trimming took 1 base from V and 4 from J; bases not matched to a gene: 5. The germline V gene has CDR1 MGHRA and CDR2 YSYEKL. The CDR3 here is CASSQAGQGGNQPQHF. The CDR3 nucleotides are TGCGCCAGCAGCCAAGCGGGACAGGGTGGTAATCAGCCCCAGCATTTT.

The rearrangement uses TRBV20-1 and TRBJ2-7; the match to TRBD2 covers 9 bases. V was clipped by 3 bases and J by 7 bases; unmatched bases: 13. The germline V gene encodes CDR1 DFQATT and CDR2 SNEGSKA (reference sequence). The CDR3 runs 15 residues. CDR3 residues: CSARDLAGRANEQYF. The DNA of the CDR3 is TGCAGTGCTAGGGATCTAGCGGGGCGGGCCAATGAGCAGTACTTC.

This clonotype was seen many times. The chain couples TRBV4-1 to TRBJ1-2; 7 bases match TRBD1. CDR3 length: 15 residues. The V gene's germline CDR1 is MGHRA and CDR2 YSYEKL. Trimming took 4 bases from V and 1 from J; bases not matched to a gene: 6. The CDR3 DNA is TGCGCCAGCAGCCTGGCCGACAGGGATAACTATGGCTACACCTTC. Translation: CASSLADRDNYGYTF.

This clonotype showed up just a few times. A read error is possible here, since a much larger clone lies one base away. The CDR3 spells CASSQDPCRNTEAFF. The CDR3 region has the DNA TGTGCCAGCAGCCAAGATCCCTGTAGGAACACTGAAGCTTTCTTT. J is TRBJ1-1 and V is TRBV3-1; D is undetermined. CDR1 is LGHDT and CDR2 is YNNKEL in the germline V gene (reference sequence). This CDR3 is built from 15 residues. V lost 0 bases to trimming and J lost 1 base, with 9 bases between them. Based on the CDR3 plus reference TRBV3-1 and TRBJ1-1, the full variable domain is DTAVSQTPKYLVTQMGNDKSIKCEQNLGHDTMYWYKQDSKKFLKIMFSYNNKELIINETVPNRFSPKSPDKAHLNLHINSLELGDSAVYFCASSQDPCRNTEAFFGQGTRLTVV.